The 28 T cell receptor beta chains presented below share a single source sample, sequenced in a study of chemoradiotherapy in HPV16-positive cancers. Clones were read by immunoSEQ multiplex PCR, and TCRdb kept only the in-frame ones, dropping some. This sample has around 6,600 clones, with around 74% found just once. This specimen was collected from a patient who underwent chemoradiotherapy. The receptor source for this set is a human donor with HPV-associated anogenital cancer.

The gene calls are TRBV6-1 and TRBJ2-7; the D gene is possibly TRBD1 (5 bases). CDR1 is MNHNS, CDR2 SASEGT, per germline. This CDR3 has 15 residues. Trimming left V 9 bases short and J 1 base short, with 19 bases between. As DNA, the CDR3 is TGTGCCAGTCGTCCTAGTATAACAGGTTCCTACGAGCAGTACTTC. It yields the protein CASRPSITGSYEQYF.

The chain couples TRBV28 to TRBJ1-6; D is perhaps TRBD1 (6 bases). In germline, CDR1 is MDHEN, CDR2 SYDVKM. Deletions cut 4 bases from V and 9 bases from J, with 13 bases between. CDR3 length: 14 residues. The CDR3 DNA reads TGTGCCAGCAGTTCCATCACAGGGTTTTCACCCCTCCACTTT. It codes for CASSSITGFSPLHF. Complete variable domain (other parts from reference TRBV28 and TRBJ1-6): DVKVTQSSRYLVKRTGEKVFLECVQDMDHENMFWYRQDPGLGLRLIYFSYDVKMKEKGDIPEGYSVSREKKERFSLILESASTNQTSMYLCASSSITGFSPLHFGNGTRLTVT.

The chain links TRBV5-1 to TRBJ1-6; no firm D call. The CDR3 runs 13 residues. The germline V gene encodes CDR1 SGHRS and CDR2 YFSETQ. V lost 0 bases to trimming and J lost 6 bases, with 4 bases between them. The chain's CDR3 is CASSLASNSPLHF. The CDR3 coding sequence is TGCGCCAGCAGCTTGGCGTCTAATTCACCCCTCCACTTT.

The gene calls are TRBV5-6 and TRBJ2-7; D gene unclear. The CDR3 totals 13 residues. Germline assignment: CDR1 SGHDT and CDR2 YYEEEE. The V gene lost 5 bases and the J gene lost 6 bases, with 15 bases spanning the gap. CDR3 amino acids: CASRAGPYGEQYF. The CDR3 DNA is TGTGCCAGCAGGGCCGGGCCCTACGGCGAGCAGTACTTC.

The chain joins TRBV28 to TRBJ2-3; 9 nucleotides agree with TRBD2. The CDR3 totals 16 residues. Germline V lookup: CDR1 MDHEN, CDR2 SYDVKM. Losses at the gene ends were 2 bases for V and 5 bases for J; bases not matched to a gene: 8. The CDR3 bases are TGTGCCAGCAGTTTAGGCCTAGCGGGGATAGGAGATACGCAGTATTTT. This codes for CASSLGLAGIGDTQYF.

CDR3 in amino acids: CSVWELAGGPMFF. In nucleotides, the CDR3 is TGCAGCGTCTGGGAACTAGCGGGGGGGCCGATGTTCTTC. V usage is TRBV29-1 and J usage is TRBJ2-1; 13 bases line up with TRBD2. This CDR3 has 13 amino acids. Germline CDR1 reads SQVTM; CDR2 reads ANQGSEA. The J segment lost 15 bases and the V segment lost 6 bases, leaving 11 bases of the junction unmatched.

The rearrangement joins TRBV27 to TRBJ1-4; unclear D gene. The CDR3 covers 12 residues. Trimming removed 6 bases at V and 10 bases at J, with 12 bases between. The germline V gene encodes CDR1 MNHEY and CDR2 SMNVEV (reference sequence). The CDR3 nucleotides read TGTGCCAGCAGACCCGGGTATGGAAAACTGTTTTTT. This sequence encodes CASRPGYGKLFF. Variable domain in full (rest from reference TRBV27 and TRBJ1-4): EAQVTQNPRYLITVTGKKLTVTCSQNMNHEYMSWYRQDPGLGLRQIYYSMNVEVTDKGDVPEGYKVSRKEKRNFPLILESPSPNQTSLYFCASRPGYGKLFFGSGTQLSVL.

This rearrangement joins TRBV19 to TRBJ2-3, with 7 bases lining up with TRBD1. Looked up from germline, CDR1 is LNHDA and CDR2 is SQIVND (reference sequence). This CDR3 is 14 amino acids long. V trimming: 4 bases; J trimming: 5 bases; junction bases outside the gene matches: 6. DNA of the CDR3: TGTGCCAGTAGTAACAGACAGGGAATAGATACGCAGTATTTT. This gives the protein CASSNRQGIDTQYF.

J is TRBJ1-1 and V is TRBV10-3; no definite D call. Trimming left V 4 bases short and J 3 bases short, with 12 bases between. Germline V CDR1 and CDR2: ENHRY, SYGVKD. This CDR3 comprises 14 residues. Here the CDR3 reads CAISGSIVDTEAFF. The CDR3 nucleotides read TGTGCCATCAGTGGATCTATAGTGGACACTGAAGCTTTCTTT.

V gene TRBV18 combines with J gene TRBJ2-5; D may correspond to TRBD1 or TRBD2 (5 bases each). Trimming took 4 bases from V and 2 from J, leaving 14 bases between them. Looked up from germline, CDR1 is KGHSH and CDR2 is LQKENI. The CDR3 length is 15 residues. The CDR3 nucleotides are TGTGCCAGCTCACAGAGGGGACCCCCACAAGAGACCCAGTACTTC. Translating it yields CASSQRGPPQETQYF.

This clone was detected a few times. The rearrangement uses TRBV5-1 and TRBJ2-7; the D gene is possibly TRBD2 (6 bases). CDR1 and CDR2 from the germline V gene are SGHRS and YFSETQ. Trimming took off 0 bases at V and 0 bases at J, with 10 bases between the two ends. This CDR3 has 15 residues. The CDR3 nucleotides are TGCGCCAGCAGCTTGGAGCCCGGGAGCTCCTACGAGCAGTACTTC. It specifies CASSLEPGSSYEQYF.

The chain combines TRBV10-3 with TRBJ1-2; no definite D call. Per germline, CDR1 ENHRY and CDR2 SYGVKD. Trimming took off 9 bases at V and 6 bases at J, with 11 bases between the two ends. This CDR3 has 11 amino acids. For the CDR3, the DNA is TGTGCCATAATGACGGAGGATGGCTACACCTTC. Translation gives CAIMTEDGYTF.

The chain is built from TRBV15 and TRBJ2-1; 8 bases map to TRBD1. V lost 2 bases and J lost 3; bases outside the gene matches: 12. Germline CDR1 is LNHNV and CDR2 is YYDKDF (reference sequence). This CDR3 spans 18 amino acids. CDR3 coding DNA: TGTGCCACCAGCAGAAGGGGACAGGTGTCCGGAGACTACAATGAGCAGTTCTTC. As protein: CATSRRGQVSGDYNEQFF.

With respect to this clone: Other DNA sequences within the sample encode an identical CDR3. The rearrangement links TRBV4-1 to TRBJ2-3; tentative D call: TRBD1 (6 bases). From germline, CDR1 is MGHRA and CDR2 YSYEKL. The CDR3 length is 15 residues. Trimming shortened V by 5 bases and J by 0 bases, and 12 bases separated the two germline ends. The DNA for the CDR3 is TGCGCCAGCAGCGATACAGGGAGTAGCACAGATACGCAGTATTTT. This encodes CASSDTGSSTDTQYF.

This chain connects TRBV7-2 to TRBJ1-5; D possibly corresponds to TRBD1 (5 bases). Trimming shortened V by 1 base and J by 0 bases, and 10 bases separated the two germline ends. The CDR3 extends over 16 amino acids. Per germline, CDR1 SGHTA and CDR2 FQGNSA. The CDR3 sequence: CASSLVGGVSNQPQHF. DNA of the CDR3: TGTGCCAGCAGCTTAGTCGGGGGGGTTAGCAATCAGCCCCAGCATTTT.

The chain carries TRBV5-5 and TRBJ1-4, with D hard to call. The CDR3 contains 14 residues. CDR1 is SGHKS and CDR2 is YYEKEE in the germline V gene (reference sequence). The germline V and J ends were trimmed by 3 bases and 0 bases, with 6 bases remaining between them. Here the CDR3 reads CASSSLTTNEKLFF. In DNA, the CDR3 is TGTGCCAGCAGCTCGTTGACAACTAATGAAAAACTGTTTTTT. Full variable domain (rest looked up from reference TRBV5-5 and TRBJ1-4): DAGVTQSPTHLIKTRGQQVTLRCSPISGHKSVSWYQQVLGQGPQFIFQYYEKEERGRGNFPDRFSARQFPNYSSELNVNALLLGDSALYLCASSSLTTNEKLFFGSGTQLSVL.

This clone was recorded only once. The chain links TRBV11-3 to TRBJ2-6; 7 positions agree with TRBD2. This CDR3 comprises 15 residues. Germline CDR1 reads SGHNT; CDR2 reads YENEEA. V was clipped by 4 bases and J by 3 bases; unmatched bases: 3. DNA of the CDR3: TGTGCCAGCAGCTCCGGGACTAATGGGGCCAACGTCCTGACTTTC. Translated: CASSSGTNGANVLTF.

V and J are TRBV11-3 and TRBJ1-1; D might be TRBD1 (5 bases). V lost 6 bases to trimming and J lost 1 base, with 9 bases between them. Germline V gene lookup returns CDR1 SGHNT and CDR2 YENEEA. The CDR3 has 13 residues. The CDR3 is CASRAGPNTEAFF. In nucleotides, the CDR3 is TGTGCCAGCAGGGCGGGACCGAACACTGAAGCTTTCTTT.

The V and J genes are TRBV7-2 and TRBJ1-5; 9 bases match TRBD1. CDR1 and CDR2 from the germline V gene are SGHTA and FQGNSA. This CDR3 has 13 residues. Losses at the gene ends were 5 bases for V and 5 bases for J; bases not matched to a gene: 1. CDR3: CASSRDRDQPQHF. The CDR3, as DNA: TGTGCCAGCAGCCGGGACAGGGATCAGCCCCAGCATTTT.

The chain carries TRBV25-1 and TRBJ2-2; either TRBD1 or TRBD2 may supply D (5 bases each). This CDR3 has 17 residues. With 4 bases removed from V and 2 bases from J, the gap between germline ends came to 17 bases. In germline, CDR1 is MGHDK, CDR2 SYGVNS. The CDR3 region has the DNA TGTGCCAGCAGTGGGTGGTCCCGGGGCCAAAACACCGGGGAGCTGTTTTTT. Translated, it gives CASSGWSRGQNTGELFF. Complete variable domain (other parts from reference TRBV25-1 and TRBJ2-2): EADIYQTPRYLVIGTGKKITLECSQTMGHDKMYWYQQDPGMELHLIHYSYGVNSTEKGDLSSESTVSRIRTEHFPLTLESARPSHTSQYLCASSGWSRGQNTGELFFGEGSRLTVL.

In this sample, this clone turned up a few times. This chain uses TRBV27 with TRBJ2-5, with 7 bases that match TRBD1. CDR3 length: 13 amino acids. The trim removed 5 bases at V and 3 bases at J, leaving 3 bases unmatched. CDR1 and CDR2 from the germline V gene are MNHEY and SMNVEV (reference sequence). As DNA, the CDR3 is TGTGCCAGCAGTGACACAGGGGAAGAGACCCAGTACTTC. Translated: CASSDTGEETQYF.

This clone has just a few counts. V usage is TRBV9 and J usage is TRBJ1-3; D remains unclear. This CDR3 is built from 15 residues. Trimming cost V 4 bases and J 0 bases, with 11 bases left between them. Germline-derived CDR1 and CDR2 are SGDLS and YYNGEE. The CDR3 region is CASSPGRSSGNTIYF. The CDR3 bases are TGTGCCAGCAGCCCTGGACGGAGCTCTGGAAACACCATATATTTT.

The chain uses TRBV7-9 and TRBJ1-2; D gene ambiguous. V lost 3 bases and J 0 bases, leaving 8 bases between the germline ends. The CDR3 consists of 14 residues. The germline V gene has CDR1 SEHNR and CDR2 FQNEAQ (reference sequence). Here the CDR3 DNA reads TGTGCCAGCAGCTTCGATCCGTCTAACTATGGCTACACCTTC. It encodes CASSFDPSNYGYTF.

This rearrangement joins TRBV5-1 to TRBJ2-2, with a tentative D call TRBD1 (5 bases). Germline CDR1 reads SGHRS; CDR2 reads YFSETQ. The CDR3 spans 16 residues. V lost 1 base to trimming and J lost 8 bases, with 18 bases between them. CDR3 coding DNA: TGCGCCAGCAGCTTGTTTCCAGGGTCCGGAACTGGGGAGCTGTTTTTT. It encodes CASSLFPGSGTGELFF.

The chain links TRBV5-4 to TRBJ2-2, with TRBD2 matching 7 bases. V dropped 4 bases and J dropped 0; count of bases not matched to a gene: 12. Germline V gene lookup returns CDR1 SGHNT and CDR2 YYREEE (reference sequence). This CDR3 spans 18 amino acids. The CDR3 DNA reads TGTGCCAGCAGCGGCGCTCGCGGAGCGGGGTCGAACACCGGGGAGCTGTTTTTT. It encodes CASSGARGAGSNTGELFF.

The J gene is TRBJ2-2, the V gene TRBV7-6; D gene uncertain. This CDR3 is built from 13 residues. The V gene lost 1 base and the J gene lost 3 bases, with 3 bases spanning the gap. Germline CDR1 is SGHVS and CDR2 is FNYEAQ. CDR3 residues: CASSLGHTGELFF. DNA of the CDR3: TGTGCCAGCAGCTTAGGACACACCGGGGAGCTGTTTTTT.

About this clone itself: As the CDR3 is not closed by the conserved phenylalanine or tryptophan, this likely results from a read error. The chain links TRBV7-3 to TRBJ1-2; D not resolved. The CDR3 consists of 14 residues. Looked up from germline, CDR1 is SGHTA and CDR2 is FQGTGA. Trimming took 5 bases from V and 5 from J, leaving 15 bases between them. CDR3 in amino acids: CASSPRPTSYGYTL. The CDR3 nucleotides read TGTGCCAGCAGCCCCCGTCCTACTTCTTATGGCTACACCCTC.

The chain has TRBV25-1 and TRBJ1-6; D is uncertain. Trimming cost V 4 bases and J 5 bases, with 9 bases left between them. Germline CDR1 is MGHDK and CDR2 is SYGVNS. CDR3 length: 14 amino acids. The CDR3 nucleotides are TGTGCCAGCAGTGCCGGGGAGGATAATTCACCCCTCCACTTT. This sequence encodes CASSAGEDNSPLHF. Full variable domain (outside the CDR3, taken from reference TRBV25-1 and TRBJ1-6): EADIYQTPRYLVIGTGKKITLECSQTMGHDKMYWYQQDPGMELHLIHYSYGVNSTEKGDLSSESTVSRIRTEHFPLTLESARPSHTSQYLCASSAGEDNSPLHFGNGTRLTVT.